The 29 T cell receptor beta chains listed next were all sequenced from one sample in a study of blood T cell repertoires in COVID-19. The repertoire was sequenced with immunoSEQ multiplex PCR; TCRdb's copy has only in-frame clones and lacks some. This sample has about 160,000 clones; 85% occur once, and the top ten carry over 3%. Material: peripheral blood. These receptors were taken from a human donor with acute or convalescent COVID-19. The donor label of this sample is uncertain.

The V call is TRBV7-9, the J call TRBJ1-6, with D perhaps TRBD1 (6 bases). This CDR3 spans 15 amino acids. Between the trimmed V and J ends, which lost 4 bases and 10 bases, there was a span of 17 bases. Per the germline V gene, CDR1 is SEHNR and CDR2 is FQNEAQ (reference sequence). The CDR3 region is CASSSASGERSPLHF. The CDR3 coding sequence is TGTGCCAGCAGCTCAGCGTCAGGGGAACGGTCACCCCTCCACTTT. Using reference TRBV7-9 and TRBJ1-6 for the parts outside the CDR3, the full variable domain is DTGVSQNPRHKITKRGQNVTFRCDPISEHNRLYWYRQTLGQGPEFLTYFQNEAQLEKSRLLSDRFSAERPKGSFSTLEIQRTEQGDSAMYLCASSSASGERSPLHFGNGTRLTVT.

J is TRBJ1-4 and V is TRBV5-6; no reliable D call. Germline assignment: CDR1 SGHDT and CDR2 YYEEEE. CDR3 length: 13 residues. Trimming left V 4 bases short and J 11 bases short, with 15 bases between. The CDR3 DNA reads as TGTGCCAGCAGCCTTACGTCAGGCATGAAACTGTTTTTT. It encodes CASSLTSGMKLFF.

Of note for this clone: Distinct nucleotide sequences in the sample also encode this CDR3. The V and J genes are TRBV5-1 and TRBJ2-7; 9 bases map to TRBD1. Trimming took 5 bases from V and 5 from J; bases not matched to a gene: 11. The germline gives CDR1 SGHRS, CDR2 YFSETQ. The CDR3 is 15 residues long. Written as DNA, the CDR3 is TGCGCCAGCAGTCCAACCGGGACAGGGCTCCACGAGCAGTACTTC. Its protein product is CASSPTGTGLHEQYF.

The table lists this clone with a count of one. Compared with germline, one end of the junction differs, possibly owing to a read error. V and J are TRBV11-2 and TRBJ1-5; D remains unclear. The germline gives CDR1 SGHAT, CDR2 FQNNGV. The CDR3 contains 12 residues. CDR3 in DNA: TGTGCCAGCAGCTCTCTAATGGGCGCCCAACATTTT. The encoded protein is CASSSLMGAQHF.

V usage is TRBV30 and J usage is TRBJ1-6; D is undetermined. The CDR3 has 14 amino acids. The germline CDR1 and CDR2 sequences are GTSNPN and SVGIG (reference sequence). Trimming shortened V by 3 bases and J by 7 bases, and 13 bases separated the two germline ends. CDR3: CAWRSGSGNSPLHF. CDR3 bases: TGTGCCTGGAGGTCGGGAAGCGGGAATTCACCCCTCCACTTT.

V is TRBV6-6 and J is TRBJ2-7; 7 bases match TRBD1. Germline CDR1 and CDR2: MNHNY and SVGAGI (reference sequence). This CDR3 is built from 15 residues. Trimming removed 0 bases from V and 2 bases from J; junction bases left unmatched: 4. The CDR3 DNA reads as TGTGCCAGCAGTTACTCGAGGGACAGTGCCTACGAGCAGTACTTC. It yields the protein CASSYSRDSAYEQYF.

About this clone itself: Other DNA sequences in this sample translate to the same CDR3. This chain links TRBV3-1 (or the pseudogene TRBV3-2) with TRBJ1-1, with 7 positions matching TRBD1. Germline V gives CDR1 LGHDT, CDR2 YNNKEL (reference sequence). The CDR3 covers 14 residues. Losses at the gene ends were 3 bases for V and 1 base for J; bases not matched to a gene: 2. This CDR3 is CASSHRDRNTEAFF. DNA of the CDR3: TGTGCCAGCAGCCACCGGGACAGGAACACTGAAGCTTTCTTT.

The rearrangement links TRBV7-2 to TRBJ1-1; TRBD1 is a possible D gene (6 bases). The CDR3 consists of 15 residues. CDR1 and CDR2 (germline): SGHTA, FQGNSA. Trimming pared 5 bases from V and 5 bases from J, leaving 18 bases between. This CDR3 reads CASSPNPGASTEAFF. The DNA for the CDR3 is TGTGCCAGCAGCCCCAATCCAGGGGCGAGTACTGAAGCTTTCTTT. Supplemented by reference TRBV7-2 and TRBJ1-1, the full variable domain reads GAGVSQSPSNKVTEKGKDVELRCDPISGHTALYWYRQSLGQGLEFLIYFQGNSAPDKSGLPSDRFSAERTGGSVSTLTIQRTQQEDSAVYLCASSPNPGASTEAFFGQGTRLTVV.

The table lists this clone with a count of one. V gene TRBV7-2 combines with J gene TRBJ1-4, with 9 bases aligning to TRBD1. The CDR3 spans 17 residues. Germline V gives CDR1 SGHTA, CDR2 FQGNSA. V shed 5 bases, J shed 0 bases, and the junction held 7 bases outside the gene matches. The chain's CDR3 is CASSLPRDRATNEKLFF. The CDR3 DNA is TGTGCCAGCAGCCTACCCAGGGACAGGGCAACTAATGAAAAACTGTTTTTT.

V is TRBV9 and J is TRBJ2-3; 7 positions agree with TRBD2. This CDR3 spans 16 amino acids. Germline V lookup: CDR1 SGDLS, CDR2 YYNGEE. With 3 bases clipped from V and 2 bases from J, the junction kept 9 bases outside the gene matches. The CDR3 sequence is CASSAGRGTYTDTQYF. In nucleotides, the CDR3 is TGTGCCAGCAGCGCTGGGCGGGGGACGTACACAGATACGCAGTATTTT.

The rearrangement links TRBV18 to TRBJ1-3; TRBD1 aligns across 7 bases. The germline gives CDR1 KGHSH, CDR2 LQKENI. V gave up 3 bases and J gave up 4 bases; unmatched junction bases: 12. This CDR3 is 17 amino acids long. The CDR3 nucleotides are TGTGCCAGCTCACCGGACCGGACAGGCCCGAGGGGAAACACCATATATTTT. Its translation is CASSPDRTGPRGNTIYF. The whole variable domain, remainder taken from reference TRBV18 and TRBJ1-3, is NAGVMQNPRHLVRRRGQEARLRCSPMKGHSHVYWYRQLPEEGLKFMVYLQKENIIDESGMPKERFSAEFPKEGPSILRIQQVVRGDSAAYFCASSPDRTGPRGNTIYFGEGSWLTVV.

V and J are TRBV19 and TRBJ2-5; 8 bases are a match to TRBD1. The CDR3 is 15 amino acids. V gave up 5 bases and J gave up 7 bases; unmatched junction bases: 12. Germline V gene lookup returns CDR1 LNHDA and CDR2 SQIVND (reference sequence). CDR3 DNA sequence: TGTGCCAGTAGTTCCGGGTCAGGGGGCGCTCGGACCCAGTACTTC. It is translated as CASSSGSGGARTQYF.

The rearrangement uses TRBV6-1 and TRBJ2-5, with D possibly matching TRBD1 (6 bases). Germline loops: CDR1 MNHNS, CDR2 SASEGT. There are 16 residues in the CDR3. The ends were cut back, 3 bases at V and 5 bases at J, with 19 bases in the middle. This CDR3 is CASSEFDGTLGETQYF. CDR3 DNA sequence: TGTGCCAGCAGTGAGTTTGACGGGACATTGGGGGAGACCCAGTACTTC.

The rearrangement joins TRBV5-1 to TRBJ2-2; no firm D call. The CDR3 contains 13 residues. Germline V gene data show CDR1 as SGHRS and CDR2 as YFSETQ. Trimming removed 3 bases from V and 7 bases from J, with 10 bases in between. The chain's CDR3 is CASSWPPNGELFF. The CDR3 region has the DNA TGCGCCAGCAGCTGGCCCCCGAACGGGGAGCTGTTTTTT.

The chain has TRBV2 and TRBJ2-7, with D maybe TRBD2 (6 bases). V lost 4 bases and J lost 4, with 14 bases in between. The germline V gene has CDR1 SNHLY and CDR2 FYNNEI. This CDR3 contains 14 residues. CDR3 sequence reads: CASSVLAGGYEQYF. CDR3 bases: TGTGCCAGCAGTGTTCTCGCTGGGGGGTACGAGCAGTACTTC.

The J gene is TRBJ2-3, the V gene TRBV5-1, with 10 nucleotides matching TRBD1. Looked up from germline, CDR1 is SGHRS and CDR2 is YFSETQ. Trimming at V came to 7 bases and at J to 5 bases, leaving 10 bases not matched to a gene. CDR3 length: 15 residues. Here the CDR3 reads CASCPRTGGVDTQYF. The CDR3 DNA sequence: TGCGCCAGCTGCCCGAGGACAGGGGGAGTAGATACGCAGTATTTT.

The V call is TRBV28, the J call TRBJ1-5, with a tentative D call TRBD1 (5 bases). Trimming cost V 2 bases and J 6 bases, with 14 bases left between them. CDR1 is MDHEN, CDR2 SYDVKM, per germline. The CDR3 covers 15 residues. CDR3 sequence (DNA): TGTGCCAGCAGTTTACCCACCCGGGGGATTCAGCCCCAGCATTTT. Its protein product is CASSLPTRGIQPQHF.

V usage is TRBV19 and J usage is TRBJ2-3, with 9 bases fitting TRBD2. Trimming removed 6 bases from V and 6 bases from J; junction bases left unmatched: 13. The CDR3 is 16 amino acids. Germline-derived CDR1 and CDR2 are LNHDA and SQIVND (reference sequence). Here the CDR3 DNA reads TGTGCCAGTAGACCCCACTTAGCGGGGGCACTTGATACGCAGTATTTT. Protein: CASRPHLAGALDTQYF.

This clone was seen a handful of times. The V and J genes are TRBV6-6 and TRBJ1-1; D unresolved. V shed 11 bases and J shed 1 base, with 14 bases lying between them. The CDR3 has 13 residues. The germline V gene has CDR1 MNHNY and CDR2 SVGAGI (reference sequence). The CDR3 loop reads CAVLPKPNTEAFF. CDR3 nucleotides: TGTGCCGTACTTCCCAAACCGAACACTGAAGCTTTCTTT.

V usage is TRBV18 and J usage is TRBJ2-2; TRBD1 is a possible D gene (6 bases). Germline assignment: CDR1 KGHSH and CDR2 LQKENI. V was pared by 3 bases and J by 6 bases, with 11 bases between. This CDR3 contains 14 residues. The CDR3 loop reads CASSPAYRAGELFF. The CDR3 coding sequence is TGTGCCAGCTCACCCGCATACAGGGCCGGGGAGCTGTTTTTT.

The V gene is TRBV5-6, the J gene TRBJ2-7, with TRBD1 as a possible D gene (6 bases). This CDR3 spans 15 amino acids. Germline loops: CDR1 SGHDT, CDR2 YYEEEE. V shed 4 bases and J shed 1 base, with 15 bases lying between them. The CDR3 region has the DNA TGTGCCAGCAGCCGAGGGACACTCCGGTCCTACGAGCAGTACTTC. The encoded protein is CASSRGTLRSYEQYF.

The chain employs TRBV10-1 and TRBJ2-2; 8 positions agree with TRBD1. The J segment lost 5 bases and the V segment lost 6 bases, leaving 5 bases of the junction unmatched. From germline, CDR1 is WNHNN and CDR2 SYGVQD (reference sequence). The CDR3 contains 14 residues. CDR3 coding DNA: TGCGCCAGCAGCTTGACAGGGGAAACCGGGGAGCTGTTTTTT. Translation: CASSLTGETGELFF.

J is TRBJ2-7 and V is TRBV18, with 9 bases that match TRBD1. Trimming took 4 bases from V and 3 from J; bases not matched to a gene: 13. The CDR3 has 17 amino acids. From germline, CDR1 is KGHSH and CDR2 LQKENI. The CDR3 region is CASSLTGTGRISYEQYF. DNA of the CDR3: TGTGCCAGCTCACTAACCGGGACAGGGAGGATAAGCTACGAGCAGTACTTC.

This chain connects TRBV18 to TRBJ1-5; perhaps TRBD1 as D (6 bases). The V end was cut by 5 bases, the J end by 7 bases, with 21 bases between. Germline assignment: CDR1 KGHSH and CDR2 LQKENI. The CDR3 has 16 residues. DNA of the CDR3: TGTGCCAGCTCAGGGCAGGGGCCGGGGAGCGGCCAGCCCCAGCATTTT. Amino acids: CASSGQGPGSGQPQHF.

J is TRBJ1-5 and V is TRBV28; no clear D. The germline gives CDR1 MDHEN, CDR2 SYDVKM. The CDR3 has 11 amino acids. The V end lost 4 bases, the J end lost 5 bases, and 3 bases lay between the germline ends. DNA for the CDR3: TGTGCCAGCAGTTCTTATCAGCCCCAGCATTTT. Encoded protein: CASSSYQPQHF.

The genes are TRBV19 and TRBJ2-5; no clear D. V lost 6 bases and J 0 bases, leaving 5 bases between the germline ends. Germline V CDR1 and CDR2: LNHDA, SQIVND (reference sequence). The CDR3 loop spans 12 amino acids. The CDR3 loop is CASSTDQETQYF. The CDR3 coding sequence is TGTGCCAGTAGCACGGACCAAGAGACCCAGTACTTC.

The chain links TRBV30 to TRBJ1-2; D is perhaps TRBD1 (6 bases). The ends were cut back, 2 bases at V and 5 bases at J, with 15 bases in the middle. Germline values: CDR1 GTSNPN, CDR2 SVGIG (reference sequence). CDR3 length: 14 amino acids. The CDR3 reads CAWSTTGVRYGYTF. The CDR3 bases are TGTGCCTGGAGTACGACAGGAGTTCGATATGGCTACACCTTC.

The CDR3 bases are TGTGCCAGCAGTCCCGGGACAGGGCGCGAGCAGCCCCAGCATTTT. Translation: CASSPGTGREQPQHF. The chain has TRBV2 and TRBJ1-5, with TRBD1 matching 9 bases. This CDR3 spans 15 amino acids. V dropped 5 bases and J dropped 7; count of bases not matched to a gene: 9. CDR1 and CDR2 from the germline V gene are SNHLY and FYNNEI.

J is TRBJ1-1 and V is TRBV19; D is perhaps TRBD1 (6 bases). Trimming stripped 9 bases from V and 3 bases from J, with 14 bases between. Germline CDR1 is LNHDA and CDR2 is SQIVND (reference sequence). CDR3 length: 13 amino acids. The CDR3 protein is CASGGRAYTEAFF. The CDR3 DNA reads TGTGCCAGCGGGGGGCGCGCGTACACTGAAGCTTTCTTT.